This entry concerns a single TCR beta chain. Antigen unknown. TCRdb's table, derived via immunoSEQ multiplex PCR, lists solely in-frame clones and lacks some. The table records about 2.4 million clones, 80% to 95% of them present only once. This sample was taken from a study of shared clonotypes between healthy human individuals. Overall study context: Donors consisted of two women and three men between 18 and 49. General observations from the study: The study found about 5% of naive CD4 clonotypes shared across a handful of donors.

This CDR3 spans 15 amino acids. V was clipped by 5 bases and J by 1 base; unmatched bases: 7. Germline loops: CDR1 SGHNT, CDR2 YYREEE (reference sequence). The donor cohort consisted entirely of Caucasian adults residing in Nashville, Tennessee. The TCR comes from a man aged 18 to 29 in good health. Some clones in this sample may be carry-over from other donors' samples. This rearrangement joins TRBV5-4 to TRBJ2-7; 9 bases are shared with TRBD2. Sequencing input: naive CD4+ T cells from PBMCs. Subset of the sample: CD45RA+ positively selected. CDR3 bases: TGTGCCAGCAGTCCCGGGACTAGCCTTTCCTACGAGCAGTACTTC. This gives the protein CASSPGTSLSYEQYF. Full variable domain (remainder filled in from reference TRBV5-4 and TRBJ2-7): ETGVTQSPTHLIKTRGQQVTLRCSSQSGHNTVSWYQQALGQGPQFIFQYYREEENGRGNFPPRFSGLQFPNYSSELNVNALELDDSALYLCASSPGTSLSYEQYFGPGTRLTVT.